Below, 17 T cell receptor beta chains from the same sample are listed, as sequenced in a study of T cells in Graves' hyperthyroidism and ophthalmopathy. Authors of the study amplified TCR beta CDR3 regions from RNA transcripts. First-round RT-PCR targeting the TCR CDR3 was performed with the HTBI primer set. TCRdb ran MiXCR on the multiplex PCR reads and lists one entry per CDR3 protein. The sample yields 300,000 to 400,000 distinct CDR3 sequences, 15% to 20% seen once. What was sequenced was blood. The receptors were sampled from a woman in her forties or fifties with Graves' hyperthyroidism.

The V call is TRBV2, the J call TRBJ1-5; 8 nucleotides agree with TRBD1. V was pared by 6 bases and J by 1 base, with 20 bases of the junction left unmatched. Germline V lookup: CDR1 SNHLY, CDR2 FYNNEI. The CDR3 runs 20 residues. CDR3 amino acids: CASRRLTGDGGGSSNQPQHF. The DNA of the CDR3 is TGTGCCAGCAGACGTCTGACAGGGGATGGTGGTGGGTCGAGCAATCAGCCCCAGCATTTT.

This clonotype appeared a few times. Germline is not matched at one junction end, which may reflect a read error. The CDR3 spells CASREGGLVTDTQYF. The CDR3, as DNA: TGTGCCAGCAGGGAAGGGGGCCTAGTCACAGATACGCAGTATTTT. The genes are TRBV2 and TRBJ2-3; TRBD1 matches at 7 bases. From germline, CDR1 is SNHLY and CDR2 FYNNEI. This CDR3 has 15 amino acids. Full variable domain (outside the CDR3, taken from reference TRBV2 and TRBJ2-3): EPEVTQTPSHQVTQMGQEVILRCVPISNHLYFYWYRQILGQKVEFLVSFYNNEISEKSEIFDDQFSVERPDGSNFTLKIRSTKLEDSAMYFCASREGGLVTDTQYFGPGTRLTVL.

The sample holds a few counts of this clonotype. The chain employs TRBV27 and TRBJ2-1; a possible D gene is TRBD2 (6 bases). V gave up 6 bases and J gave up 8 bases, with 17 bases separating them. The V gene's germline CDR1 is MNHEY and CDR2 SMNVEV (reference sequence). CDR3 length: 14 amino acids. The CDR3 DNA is TGTGCCAGCAGACTCGGGAGTTTGTGGGATGAGCAGTTCTTC. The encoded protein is CASRLGSLWDEQFF.

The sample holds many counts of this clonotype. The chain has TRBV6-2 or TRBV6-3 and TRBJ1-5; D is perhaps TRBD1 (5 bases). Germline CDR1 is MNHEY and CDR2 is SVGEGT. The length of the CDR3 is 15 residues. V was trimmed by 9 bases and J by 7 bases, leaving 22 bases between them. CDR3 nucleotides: TGTGCCAGTGTTGGGGCAGGTCCCTTGGGGCAGCCCCAGCATTTT. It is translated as CASVGAGPLGQPQHF.

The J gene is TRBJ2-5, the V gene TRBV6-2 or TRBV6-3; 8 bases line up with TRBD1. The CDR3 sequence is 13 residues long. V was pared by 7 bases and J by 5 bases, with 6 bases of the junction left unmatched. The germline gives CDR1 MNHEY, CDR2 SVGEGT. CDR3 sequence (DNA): TGTGCCAGCATGGACAGGGTCTTGGAGACCCAGTACTTC. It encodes CASMDRVLETQYF.

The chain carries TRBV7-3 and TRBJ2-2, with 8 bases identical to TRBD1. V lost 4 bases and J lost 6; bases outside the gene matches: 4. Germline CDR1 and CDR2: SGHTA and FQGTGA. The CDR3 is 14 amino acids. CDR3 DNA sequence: TGTGCCAGCAGCTACGTACAGGGGGCCGGGGAGCTGTTTTTT. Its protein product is CASSYVQGAGELFF.

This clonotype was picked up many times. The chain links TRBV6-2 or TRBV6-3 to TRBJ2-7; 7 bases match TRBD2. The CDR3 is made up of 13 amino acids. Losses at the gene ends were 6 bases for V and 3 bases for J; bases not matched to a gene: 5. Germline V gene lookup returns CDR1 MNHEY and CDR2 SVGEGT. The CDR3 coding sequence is TGTGCCAGCAGCCAGGGACTAATCTACGAGCAGTACTTC. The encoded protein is CASSQGLIYEQYF.

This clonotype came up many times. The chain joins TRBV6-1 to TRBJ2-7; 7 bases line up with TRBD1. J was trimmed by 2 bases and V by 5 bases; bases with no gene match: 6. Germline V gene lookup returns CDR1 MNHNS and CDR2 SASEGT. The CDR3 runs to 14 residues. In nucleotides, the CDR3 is TGTGCCAGCAGTCCCGACAGGGCAACCTACGAGCAGTACGTC. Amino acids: CASSPDRATYEQYV.

In DNA, the CDR3 is TGCAGTGCTAGAGGGACTAGCGGGGGGTCGAACACCGGGGAGCTGTTTTTT. It specifies CSARGTSGGSNTGELFF. This chain uses TRBV20-1 with TRBJ2-2, with 14 bases lining up with TRBD2. CDR3 length equals 17 residues. V dropped 1 base and J dropped 0; count of bases not matched to a gene: 1. The germline V gene has CDR1 DFQATT and CDR2 SNEGSKA (reference sequence).

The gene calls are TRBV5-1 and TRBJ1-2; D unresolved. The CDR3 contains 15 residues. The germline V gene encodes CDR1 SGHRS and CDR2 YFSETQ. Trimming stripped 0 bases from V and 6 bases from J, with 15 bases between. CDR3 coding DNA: TGCGCCAGCAGCTTGGAAGTTGGAGCCCGGGATGGCTACACCTTC. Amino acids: CASSLEVGARDGYTF.

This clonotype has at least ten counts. The CDR3 region has the DNA TGCAGCGTTAACGACCGACTAGCGGCGAGCTCCTACAATGAGCAGTTCTTC. This sequence encodes CSVNDRLAASSYNEQFF. The genes are TRBV20-1 and TRBJ2-1; 9 bases are shared with TRBD2. This CDR3 is 17 amino acids long. Germline CDR1 and CDR2: DFQATT and SNEGSKA (reference sequence).

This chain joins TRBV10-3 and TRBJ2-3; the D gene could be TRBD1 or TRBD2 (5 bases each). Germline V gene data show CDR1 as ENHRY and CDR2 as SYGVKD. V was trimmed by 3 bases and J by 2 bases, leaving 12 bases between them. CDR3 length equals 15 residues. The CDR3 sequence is CAISDHGTITDTQYF. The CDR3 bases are TGTGCCATCAGTGACCACGGGACGATCACAGATACGCAGTATTTT.

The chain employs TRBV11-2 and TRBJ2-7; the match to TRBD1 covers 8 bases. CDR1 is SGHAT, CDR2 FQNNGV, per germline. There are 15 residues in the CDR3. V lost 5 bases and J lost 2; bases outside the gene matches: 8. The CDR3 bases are TGTGCCAGCAGCCCCGGGACAGGAATTGCCTACGAGCAGTACTTC. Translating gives CASSPGTGIAYEQYF.

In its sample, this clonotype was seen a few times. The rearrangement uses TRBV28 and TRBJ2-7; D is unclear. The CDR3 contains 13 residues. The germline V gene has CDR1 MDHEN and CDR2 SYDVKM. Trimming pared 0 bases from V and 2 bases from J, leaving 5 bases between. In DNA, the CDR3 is TGTGCCAGCAGTTTATGGTTCCCCTACGAGCAGTACTTC. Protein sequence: CASSLWFPYEQYF.

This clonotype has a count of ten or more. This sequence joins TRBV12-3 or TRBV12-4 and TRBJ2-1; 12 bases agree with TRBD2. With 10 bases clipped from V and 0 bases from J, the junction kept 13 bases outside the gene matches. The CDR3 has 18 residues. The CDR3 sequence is CATKGRLAGGSSYNEQFF. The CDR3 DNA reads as TGTGCCACCAAAGGCCGGCTAGCGGGGGGGAGCTCCTACAATGAGCAGTTCTTC.

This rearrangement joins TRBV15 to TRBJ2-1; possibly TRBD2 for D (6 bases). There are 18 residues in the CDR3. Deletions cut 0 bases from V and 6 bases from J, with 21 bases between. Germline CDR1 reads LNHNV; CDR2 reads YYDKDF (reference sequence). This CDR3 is CATSRDRPGTGGSNEQFF. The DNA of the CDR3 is TGTGCCACCAGCAGAGATCGCCCAGGGACCGGAGGGAGCAATGAGCAGTTCTTC.

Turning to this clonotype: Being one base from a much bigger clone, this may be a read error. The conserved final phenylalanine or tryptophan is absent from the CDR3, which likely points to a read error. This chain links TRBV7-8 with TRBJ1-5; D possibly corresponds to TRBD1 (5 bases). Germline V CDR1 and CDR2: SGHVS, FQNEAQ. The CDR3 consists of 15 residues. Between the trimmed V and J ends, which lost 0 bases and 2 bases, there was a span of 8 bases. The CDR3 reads CASSLARVGNQPQHS. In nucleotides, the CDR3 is TGTGCCAGCAGCTTAGCCAGGGTGGGCAATCAGCCCCAGCATTCT.